Following are 16 T cell receptor beta chains from one sample sequenced in a study of cytomegalovirus exposure and HLA in healthy donors. 13 Jbeta primers and 60 Vbeta primers were used for the PCR. The data were produced by immunoSEQ multiplex PCR, yet TCRdb's version contains in-frame clones alone and is incomplete. This table has roughly 69,000 clones, approximately 71% appearing once. The source material was PBMCs. The receptor set was obtained from a man in his forties or fifties in good health and CMV-seronegative.

The chain uses TRBV9 and TRBJ1-4; 7 nucleotides agree with TRBD1. Germline loops: CDR1 SGDLS, CDR2 YYNGEE. This CDR3 is 17 amino acids long. V dropped 3 bases and J dropped 4; count of bases not matched to a gene: 12. CDR3: CASSAGQADPFNEKLFF. DNA for the CDR3: TGTGCCAGCAGCGCCGGACAGGCCGATCCCTTTAATGAAAAACTGTTTTTT.

V is TRBV14 and J is TRBJ2-7; 9 bases fit TRBD1. The length of the CDR3 is 15 residues. CDR1 SGHDN and CDR2 FVKESK come from the germline V gene. The V gene end was trimmed by 4 bases and the J gene end by 5 bases; junction bases not matched to a gene: 9. The CDR3 loop reads CASSRLRDRAHEQYF. Written as DNA, the CDR3 is TGTGCCAGCAGCCGACTCCGGGACAGGGCCCACGAGCAGTACTTC.

The gene calls are TRBV27 and TRBJ2-1; TRBD2 matches at 8 bases. The V gene end was trimmed by 6 bases and the J gene end by 2 bases; junction bases not matched to a gene: 15. CDR3 length: 18 amino acids. Germline values: CDR1 MNHEY, CDR2 SMNVEV (reference sequence). The CDR3 loop reads CASRQPSGGIHPYNEQFF. The DNA for the CDR3 is TGTGCCAGCAGGCAGCCGTCGGGGGGGATTCATCCCTACAATGAGCAGTTCTTC.

CDR3 coding DNA: TGTGCCAGCAGTAGGGGCCGAGTCTACGAGCAGTACTTC. Translated, it gives CASSRGRVYEQYF. V is TRBV6-6 and J is TRBJ2-7; D is perhaps TRBD1 (5 bases). Between the trimmed V and J ends, which lost 5 bases and 3 bases, there was a span of 11 bases. The CDR3 length is 13 residues. Germline V gene data show CDR1 as MNHNY and CDR2 as SVGAGI (reference sequence).

This clone was seen only a few times. V usage is TRBV19 and J usage is TRBJ1-1, with D tentatively TRBD1 (6 bases). Between the trimmed V and J ends, which lost 3 bases and 4 bases, there was a span of 12 bases. This CDR3 region has 14 residues. Germline V gene lookup returns CDR1 LNHDA and CDR2 SQIVND (reference sequence). In nucleotides, the CDR3 is TGTGCCAGTAGTATTGGGAGGGGGGCCACTGAAGCTTTCTTT. Protein product: CASSIGRGATEAFF.

V is TRBV27 and J is TRBJ2-3; TRBD1 matches at 9 bases. The CDR3 totals 14 residues. CDR1 and CDR2 (germline): MNHEY, SMNVEV (reference sequence). Trimming removed 7 bases from V and 5 bases from J; junction bases left unmatched: 7. Here the CDR3 DNA reads TGTGCCAGCAAACACAGGGGGCAAGGAGATACGCAGTATTTT. It yields the protein CASKHRGQGDTQYF.

This chain joins TRBV9 and TRBJ2-3; D perhaps matches TRBD2 (5 bases). Germline CDR1 is SGDLS and CDR2 is YYNGEE. CDR3 length equals 15 residues. Trimming took off 0 bases at V and 0 bases at J, with 8 bases between the two ends. CDR3 sequence: CASSVGGRSTDTQYF. In DNA form, the CDR3 reads TGTGCCAGCAGCGTAGGTGGGAGAAGCACAGATACGCAGTATTTT.

The chain uses TRBV5-4 and TRBJ1-2; D ambiguous. Germline CDR1 is SGHNT and CDR2 is YYREEE (reference sequence). Trimming took 5 bases from V and 8 from J, leaving 25 bases between them. The CDR3 has 16 residues. The CDR3 reads CASRHEPGFTTSGYTF. The CDR3 DNA reads as TGTGCCAGCAGACACGAACCCGGGTTTACAACTAGCGGCTACACCTTC.

The genes are TRBV6-5 and TRBJ1-3, with TRBD1 as a possible D gene (5 bases). The V end was cut by 8 bases, the J end by 2 bases, with 7 bases between. Germline loops: CDR1 MNHEY, CDR2 SVGAGI. The CDR3 is 12 amino acids. The CDR3 spells CASGTPGNTIYF. The CDR3 DNA reads as TGTGCCAGCGGGACTCCTGGAAACACCATATATTTT.

The rearrangement links TRBV6-1 to TRBJ1-3; the D gene is possibly TRBD1 (6 bases). The CDR3 spans 14 residues. With 6 bases removed from V and 0 bases from J, the gap between germline ends came to 9 bases. Germline loops: CDR1 MNHNS, CDR2 SASEGT. CDR3 DNA: TGTGCCAGCAGGGCGACAGGCTCTGGAAACACCATATATTTT. Residues: CASRATGSGNTIYF.

The chain recombines TRBV11-2 with TRBJ2-5; D perhaps matches TRBD2 (6 bases). In germline, CDR1 is SGHAT, CDR2 FQNNGV. The CDR3 sequence is 13 residues long. Trimming removed 4 bases from V and 5 bases from J, with 11 bases in between. The CDR3 bases are TGTGCCAGCAGCTCGGGACTTCCGGAGACCCAGTACTTC. It codes for CASSSGLPETQYF.

V gene TRBV7-2 combines with J gene TRBJ1-2; D is undetermined. Trimming shortened V by 5 bases and J by 5 bases, and 15 bases separated the two germline ends. The germline CDR1 and CDR2 sequences are SGHTA and FQGNSA. The CDR3 loop spans 14 amino acids. The CDR3 here is CASSPASVLYGYTF. CDR3 DNA sequence: TGTGCCAGCAGCCCAGCGTCGGTTCTGTATGGCTACACCTTC.

The rearrangement joins TRBV7-3 to TRBJ2-7; D possibly corresponds to TRBD1 (6 bases). Germline assignment: CDR1 SGHTA and CDR2 FQGTGA. V was pared by 5 bases and J by 1 base, with 15 bases between. The CDR3 has 15 residues. The CDR3 sequence is CASSARPDSSYEQYF. The CDR3 DNA follows: TGTGCCAGCAGCGCCCGCCCGGACAGTTCCTACGAGCAGTACTTC.

V and J are TRBV29-1 and TRBJ1-1; perhaps TRBD1 as D (5 bases). V lost 5 bases, J lost 4 bases, and 14 bases lay in between. Germline V gene data show CDR1 as SQVTM and CDR2 as ANQGSEA. This CDR3 spans 13 amino acids. CDR3 nucleotides: TGCAGCGTTTTAAAGGCAGGGCCCACTGAAGCTTTCTTT. Translating gives CSVLKAGPTEAFF. The entire variable domain, with the rest obtained from reference TRBV29-1 and TRBJ1-1, is as follows: SAVISQKPSRDICQRGTSLTIQCQVDSQVTMMFWYRQQPGQSLTLIATANQGSEATYESGFVIDKFPISRPNLTFSTLTVSNMSPEDSSIYLCSVLKAGPTEAFFGQGTRLTVV.

This clone was observed a few times. The V call is TRBV6-4, the J call TRBJ2-3; 8 nucleotides agree with TRBD1. Germline CDR1 and CDR2: MRHNA and SNTAGT. The CDR3 covers 16 residues. J was trimmed by 1 base and V by 5 bases; bases with no gene match: 8. The CDR3 coding sequence is TGTGCCAGCAGTTCTATCGGACAGGGAGGCACAGATACGCAGTATTTT. Its translation is CASSSIGQGGTDTQYF.

This clone has just one count. CDR3 bases: TGTGCCAGCAGCTTAGTTACGGGTGACACTGAAGCTTTCTTT. Its protein product is CASSLVTGDTEAFF. The chain recombines TRBV7-6 with TRBJ1-1; no firm D call. Trimming took off 1 base at V and 3 bases at J, with 9 bases between the two ends. Germline loops: CDR1 SGHVS, CDR2 FNYEAQ. The CDR3 extends over 14 amino acids. The entire variable domain, with the rest obtained from reference TRBV7-6 and TRBJ1-1, is as follows: GAGVSQSPRYKVTKRGQDVALRCDPISGHVSLYWYRQALGQGPEFLTYFNYEAQQDKSGLPNDRFSAERPEGSISTLTIQRTEQRDSAMYRCASSLVTGDTEAFFGQGTRLTVV.